This TCR beta chain was sequenced for a study of cytomegalovirus exposure and HLA in healthy donors. For the study at large: The same platform was used for the roughly 120 validation repertoires as for the 666 first-cohort repertoires, as reported in a later analysis. Overall study findings and caveats: In vitro work confirmed that a few CMV-associated chains recognize CMV antigens.

As for this clone: Its antigen is unknown.

Produced via immunoSEQ multiplex PCR; TCRdb's table is partial and in-frame only. This table holds some 56,000 clones, 93% found once. The CDR3 consists of 12 residues. The germline V and J ends were trimmed by 7 bases and 5 bases, with 11 bases remaining between them. In germline, CDR1 is LNHNV, CDR2 YYDKDF (reference sequence). The TCR comes from a woman younger than 35 in good health and CMV-seropositive. Sequenced input: PBMCs. This chain links TRBV15 with TRBJ1-1, with D tentatively TRBD1 (6 bases). DNA of the CDR3: TGTGCCACCATCGGGCAGGGGACTGAAGCTTTCTTT. It specifies CATIGQGTEAFF.